The T cell receptor (beta chain) under discussion was sequenced for a study of T cells after yellow fever vaccination (dated by TCRdb to between 2018 and 2021). Turning to the overall study: The SMART-Seq v4 Ultra Low Input RNA kit was used to prepare libraries from fractions with low cell numbers. Two healthy male donors made up the cohort, one aged 18 to 30 years and the other aged 30 to 40 years. Bulk TCR alpha and beta repertoires were sequenced longitudinally to track T-cell clones before and after primary and booster YFV17D yellow fever vaccination. Bulk PBMC replicates and cell subsets were isolated from blood drawn at multiple timepoints before and after both primary and secondary immunization.

Unmatched junction bases come to 4, with V trimmed by 2 bases and J by 7 bases. For CDR1 and CDR2, the germline V gene lists SGHAT and FQNNGV. The CDR3, cysteine through phenylalanine, is 13 amino acids long. Only the CDR3 DNA is retained, 39 bases long and in frame from the first base. This clonotype was recorded once. Its antigen remains unidentified. No per-base quality is available; no much larger clone lies one base away. One read alone makes for weak evidence. Synthesis of TCR cDNA relied on 5'RACE template switching, a step that introduced a universal primer site along with unique molecular identifiers. Priming of cDNA synthesis was performed from both the TCR alpha and TCR beta constant segments. Libraries were amplified in two PCR steps, with sample barcodes and sequencing adapters added in the second step. Sequencing of the libraries was done on either Illumina HiSeq 2500 (2x100 bp) or NovaSeq (2x150 bp). On the study's bioinformatics: MIGEC was used to demultiplex reads and collapse the reads into UMI consensus sequences, and MiXCR was used for V(D)J alignment. Vaccine-responding clonotypes were defined with edgeR using replicate PBMC samples, requiring FDR below 0.01 and a log2 fold change above 5 up to day 15. Bulk clonotypes were assigned CD4 or CD8 identity according to which sequenced CD4 or CD8 repertoire held them at higher abundance. Clones were called with MiXCR by TCRdb after fastp trimmed the public reads at Q25, and only in-frame beta chains were retained. Every distinct CDR3 protein forms one entry, paired with its most common genes and DNA. The V and J calls were not made by the authors but by TCRdb's processing. The sample has 450,000 to 650,000 distinct CDR3 sequences on record, approximately 12% of them singletons. The top ten clonotypes cover 11% to 15% of the sample.

The treatment or condition label for this specimen denotes: live attenuated yellow fever vaccine strain. At each blood-draw timepoint, two biological replicates of bulk PBMCs were obtained. PBMCs were isolated from peripheral blood using a standard Ficoll-Paque protocol. TriZol was used to extract RNA from bulk PBMCs, CD4 and CD8 fractions, and dextramer-positive and dextramer-negative fractions. Paper-wide results and their limitations: After the booster, most clones that had expanded after primary vaccination were detected again (almost 97% of CD4 and 88% of CD8), suggesting broad maintenance of memory. A small fraction of clonotypes showed up in both the CD4 and CD8 compartments, probably as a result of convergent recombination. Because only a couple of donors were included in the study, the extent to which the findings can be generalized is limited. Computational filtering was required because FACS-sorted repertoires could contain abundant contaminating clonotypes from the bulk population. The secondary T-cell response was found to be weaker but faster than the primary response, with a peak reached on day 5 rather than on day 15.

Source: PBMCs, taken on the day of the yellow fever booster vaccination. The rearrangement joined TRBV11-2 to TRBJ1-1; 7 of the junction bases match TRBD1. The TCR was taken from a young man who received the YFV17D yellow fever vaccine. The DNA sequence is as follows: TGTGCCAGCAGCTTACTACAGGGGATTGAAGCTTTCTTT. This gives the protein CASSLLQGIEAFF.